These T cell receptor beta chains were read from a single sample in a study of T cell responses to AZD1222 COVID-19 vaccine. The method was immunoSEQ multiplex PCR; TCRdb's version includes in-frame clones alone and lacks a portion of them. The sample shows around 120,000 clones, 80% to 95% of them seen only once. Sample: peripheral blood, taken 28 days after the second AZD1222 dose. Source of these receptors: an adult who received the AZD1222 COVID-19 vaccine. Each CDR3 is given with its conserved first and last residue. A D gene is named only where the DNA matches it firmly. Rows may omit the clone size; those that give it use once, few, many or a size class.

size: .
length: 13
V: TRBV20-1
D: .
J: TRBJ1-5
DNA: TGCAGTGCTAGTGAGGGGGGGGATCAGCCCCAGCATTTT
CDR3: CSASEGGDQPQHF

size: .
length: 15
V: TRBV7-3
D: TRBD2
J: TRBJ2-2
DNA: TGTGCCAGCAGCTCGACTAGCGGGACAGCCGGGGAGCTGTTTTTT
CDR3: CASSSTSGTAGELFF

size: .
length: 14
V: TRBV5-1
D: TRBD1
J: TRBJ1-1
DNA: TGCGCCAGCAGCACAGGGGTAGCGGGCACTGAAGCTTTCTTT
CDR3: CASSTGVAGTEAFF

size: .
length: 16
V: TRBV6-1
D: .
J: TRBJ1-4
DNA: TGTGCCAGCAGTGAGGACAGAGACCTAATATATGAAAAACTGTTTTTT
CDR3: CASSEDRDLIYEKLFF

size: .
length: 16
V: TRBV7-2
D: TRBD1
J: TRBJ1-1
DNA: TGTGCCAGCAGCTTAATCCCGGGACAGGGGTACACTGAAGCTTTCTTT
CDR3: CASSLIPGQGYTEAFF

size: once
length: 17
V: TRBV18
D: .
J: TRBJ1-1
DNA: TGTGCCAGCTCGTCCGTGGAAGTGGGGGTGACGAACACTGAAGCTTTCTTT
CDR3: CASSSVEVGVTNTEAFF

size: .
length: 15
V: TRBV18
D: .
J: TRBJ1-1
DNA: TGTGCCAGCTTCCCGACAGGCCTCATGAACACTGAAGCTTTCTTT
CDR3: CASFPTGLMNTEAFF

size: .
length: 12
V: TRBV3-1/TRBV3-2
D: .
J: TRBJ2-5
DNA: TGTGCCAGCAGCCATGTCCGGGAGACCCAGTACTTC
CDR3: CASSHVRETQYF

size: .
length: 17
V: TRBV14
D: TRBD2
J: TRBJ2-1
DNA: TGTGCCAGCAGCCAAGAAAGTCCCGATAGCGGGGGCAATGAGCAGTTCTTC
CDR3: CASSQESPDSGGNEQFF

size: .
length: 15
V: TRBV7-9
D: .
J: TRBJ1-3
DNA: TGTGCCAGCAGCTTGGTTCCTCACTCTGGAAACACCATATATTTT
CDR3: CASSLVPHSGNTIYF

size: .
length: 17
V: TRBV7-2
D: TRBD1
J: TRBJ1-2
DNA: TGTGCCAGCAGCCCTCTGGGACAGGGGGGGTTTAGCTATGGCTACACCTTC
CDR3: CASSPLGQGGFSYGYTF

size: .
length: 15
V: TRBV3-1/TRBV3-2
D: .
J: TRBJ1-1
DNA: TGTGCCAGCAGTTTGAGGGGTACTTGGTCCACTGAAGCTTTCTTT
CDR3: CASSLRGTWSTEAFF

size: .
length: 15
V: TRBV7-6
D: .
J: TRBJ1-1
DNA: TGTGCCAGCAGCGTAAGCCATCTTGTAGGCACTGAAGCTTTCTTT
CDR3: CASSVSHLVGTEAFF

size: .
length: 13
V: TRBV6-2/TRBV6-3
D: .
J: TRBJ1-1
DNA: TGTGCCAGCAGTTACGGGGAGACAAAGGAAGCTTTCTTT
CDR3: CASSYGETKEAFF

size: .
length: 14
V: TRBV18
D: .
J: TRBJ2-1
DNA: TGTGCCAGCTCACTAGTGGGGTTCTACAATGAGCAGTTCTTC
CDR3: CASSLVGFYNEQFF

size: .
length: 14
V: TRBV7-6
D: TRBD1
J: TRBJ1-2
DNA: TGTGCCAGCAGCTTAAGTCAGGGGGAGACTGGCTACACCTTC
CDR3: CASSLSQGETGYTF

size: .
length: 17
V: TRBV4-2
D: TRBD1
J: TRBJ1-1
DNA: TGTGCCAGCAGCCAAGATCGGGTCGGACAGGGCGTCACTGAAGCTTTCTTT
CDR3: CASSQDRVGQGVTEAFF

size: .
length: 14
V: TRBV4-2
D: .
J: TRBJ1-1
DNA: TGTGCCAGCAGCCAGGCTAGGGATTCGACTGAAGCTTTCTTT
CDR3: CASSQARDSTEAFF

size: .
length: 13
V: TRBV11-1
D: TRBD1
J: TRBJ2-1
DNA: TGTGCCAGCAGCTGGGACAGTTACAATGAGCAGTTCTTC
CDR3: CASSWDSYNEQFF

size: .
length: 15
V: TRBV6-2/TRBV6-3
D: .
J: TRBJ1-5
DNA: TGTGCCAGCAGTCAGGGACGGACCAAAAATCAGCCCCAGCATTTT
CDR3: CASSQGRTKNQPQHF

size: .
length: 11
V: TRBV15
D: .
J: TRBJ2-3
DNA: TGTGCCACCAGCAGTCCAGGTACGCAGTATTTT
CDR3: CATSSPGTQYF

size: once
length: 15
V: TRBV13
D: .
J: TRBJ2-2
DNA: TGTGCCAGCAGCCTGCAGGGGATATACACCGGGGAGCTGTTTTTT
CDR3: CASSLQGIYTGELFF

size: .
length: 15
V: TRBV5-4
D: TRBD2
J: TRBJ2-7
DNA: TGTGCCAGCAGGCTAGCGGGGAGTTCCGGCTACGAGCAGTACTTC
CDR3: CASRLAGSSGYEQYF

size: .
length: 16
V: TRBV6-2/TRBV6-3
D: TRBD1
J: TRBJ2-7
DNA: TGTGCCAGCAGTTACGGGGGACAGGGGATATTCTACGAGCAGTACTTC
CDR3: CASSYGGQGIFYEQYF

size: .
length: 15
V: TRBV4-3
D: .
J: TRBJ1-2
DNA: TGCGCCAGCAGCCAAGATTCGCAGGGAGGTCTCGGCTACACCTTC
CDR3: CASSQDSQGGLGYTF

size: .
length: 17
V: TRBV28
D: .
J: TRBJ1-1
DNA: TGTGCCAGCAGCCCGGGTTCCTTCGCGCCTTTGATCACTGAAGCTTTCTTT
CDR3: CASSPGSFAPLITEAFF

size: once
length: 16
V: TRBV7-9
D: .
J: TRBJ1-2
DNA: TGTGCCAGCAGCTGGTCAGCGGGACATCCTGGGTATGGCTACACCTTC
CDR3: CASSWSAGHPGYGYTF

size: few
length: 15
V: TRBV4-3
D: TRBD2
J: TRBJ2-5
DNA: TGCGCCAGCAGCCATAACCTAGCGGACCAAGAGACCCAGTACTTC
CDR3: CASSHNLADQETQYF

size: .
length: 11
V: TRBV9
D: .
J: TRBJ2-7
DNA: TGTGCCAGCGGAGACACCTACGAGCAGTACTTC
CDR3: CASGDTYEQYF